This T cell receptor beta chain emerged from a study of immune heterogeneity within non-small cell lung tumors. Study observations and caveats: Recurring identical dominant CDR3 beta clonotypes were observed across tumor sites within a patient, together with site-unique high-frequency clones. T-cell clonality in a given local region correlated moderately yet significantly with the local tumor mutational burden (R about 0.35).

TCR beta CDR3 was amplified by multiplex PCR, first round 10 to 11 cycles, 32 V and 13 J primers. TCRdb re-analysed the multiplex PCR reads in MiXCR, keeping a single row per CDR3 protein. This sample has tens of thousands of distinct CDR3 sequences, with around 26% found just once. This clonotype was seen a handful of times. Its specificity is unknown. V was cut by 5 bases and J by 3 bases, with 13 bases left in between. The CDR3 sequence is 15 residues long. Germline loops: CDR1 MGHRA, CDR2 YSYEKL. Samples each supplied around 600 ng of bulk tumor genomic DNA as template. Several biopsies per primary tumor, spaced far apart, were taken during surgery. Patients had untreated, newly diagnosed non-small cell lung cancer and underwent curative surgery.

Sequences were obtained from lung tumor tissue. This clonotype originated in a man between 35 and 55 years old with non-small cell lung cancer. This chain links TRBV4-1 with TRBJ1-4; TRBD1 is a possible D gene (5 bases). The CDR3 spells CASSGAGGSNEKLFF. As DNA, the CDR3 is TGCGCCAGCAGCGGGGCGGGGGGGTCTAATGAAAAACTGTTTTTT.